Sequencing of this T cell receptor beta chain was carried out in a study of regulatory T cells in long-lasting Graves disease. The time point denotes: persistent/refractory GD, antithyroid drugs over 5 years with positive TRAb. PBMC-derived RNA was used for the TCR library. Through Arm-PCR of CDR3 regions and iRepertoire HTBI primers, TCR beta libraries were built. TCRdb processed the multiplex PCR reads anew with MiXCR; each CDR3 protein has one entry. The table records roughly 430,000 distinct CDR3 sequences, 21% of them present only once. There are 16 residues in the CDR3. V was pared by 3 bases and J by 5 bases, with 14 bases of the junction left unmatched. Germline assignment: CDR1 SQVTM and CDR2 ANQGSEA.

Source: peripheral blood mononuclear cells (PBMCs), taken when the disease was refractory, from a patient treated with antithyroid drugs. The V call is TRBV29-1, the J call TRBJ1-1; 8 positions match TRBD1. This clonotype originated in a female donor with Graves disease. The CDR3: CSVDWGTGSIWTEAFF. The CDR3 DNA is TGCAGCGTTGATTGGGGGACAGGTAGTATTTGGACTGAAGCTTTCTTT.